This entry lists 32 T cell receptor beta chains sequenced from one sample in a study of blood T cell repertoires in COVID-19. The table came from immunoSEQ multiplex PCR; TCRdb's copy has only in-frame clones and leaves some out. This sample has approximately 110,000 clones, with around 76% found just once. The sequenced sample consisted of peripheral blood. Receptor source: a man older than 75 with COVID-19, enrolled during active disease.

The chain links TRBV19 to TRBJ2-1, with D unclear. CDR1 LNHDA and CDR2 SQIVND come from the germline V gene (reference sequence). V gave up 5 bases and J gave up 4 bases, with 9 bases separating them. This CDR3 has 13 residues. This CDR3 reads CASSAARYNEQFF. DNA for the CDR3: TGTGCCAGTAGTGCGGCCCGGTACAATGAGCAGTTCTTC. Using reference TRBV19 and TRBJ2-1 for the parts outside the CDR3, the full variable domain is DGGITQSPKYLFRKEGQNVTLSCEQNLNHDAMYWYRQDPGQGLRLIYYSQIVNDFQKGDIAEGYSVSREKKESFPLTVTSAQKNPTAFYLCASSAARYNEQFFGPGTRLTVL.

The V and J genes are TRBV10-1 and TRBJ2-3, with 8 bases matching TRBD2. Germline CDR1 and CDR2: WNHNN and SYGVQD (reference sequence). J was trimmed by 6 bases and V by 3 bases; bases with no gene match: 8. This CDR3 is 15 amino acids long. The CDR3 DNA reads TGCGCCAGCAGTGACCGGGCGGGAGGCCGGGATACGCAGTATTTT. Translated, it gives CASSDRAGGRDTQYF.

This sequence joins TRBV7-8 and TRBJ2-6; D ambiguous. The CDR3 extends over 15 amino acids. V was shortened by 3 bases and J by 3 bases, with 9 bases between the two germline ends. The V gene's germline CDR1 is SGHVS and CDR2 FQNEAQ. CDR3 sequence reads: CASSFDILGANVLTF. The CDR3 coding sequence is TGTGCCAGCAGCTTCGACATCCTTGGGGCCAACGTCCTGACTTTC.

In DNA, the CDR3 is TGTGCCAGCAGCCCCAATACCGGGACTAGCGGGAGCAGTGAGCAGTTCTTC. It translates to CASSPNTGTSGSSEQFF. The chain links TRBV5-4 to TRBJ2-1, with 14 nucleotides matching TRBD2. Trimming at V came to 4 bases and at J to 9 bases, leaving 12 bases not matched to a gene. The CDR3 length is 17 residues. Germline V lookup: CDR1 SGHNT, CDR2 YYREEE (reference sequence). Looking up the rest from reference TRBV5-4 and TRBJ2-1 gives the full variable domain: ETGVTQSPTHLIKTRGQQVTLRCSSQSGHNTVSWYQQALGQGPQFIFQYYREEENGRGNFPPRFSGLQFPNYSSELNVNALELDDSALYLCASSPNTGTSGSSEQFFGPGTRLTVL.

The V and J genes are TRBV6-2 or TRBV6-3 and TRBJ2-3; a weak D match, TRBD2 (6 bases). CDR1 MNHEY and CDR2 SVGEGT come from the germline V gene. The CDR3 extends over 13 amino acids. With 6 bases removed from V and 6 bases from J, the gap between germline ends came to 13 bases. The CDR3 nucleotides read TGTGCCAGCAGCCGGGACTTTTCGGATACGCAGTATTTT. It yields the protein CASSRDFSDTQYF.

V is TRBV12-3 or TRBV12-4 and J is TRBJ2-5; TRBD2 is a possible D gene (5 bases). The CDR3 is 13 residues long. Trimming pared 6 bases from V and 4 bases from J, leaving 12 bases between. CDR3 amino acids: CASREGVRETQYF. CDR3 DNA: TGTGCCAGCAGAGAGGGAGTGAGAGAGACCCAGTACTTC.

This sequence joins TRBV28 and TRBJ1-2, with D possibly being TRBD1 (5 bases). CDR3 length: 14 amino acids. Germline V gives CDR1 MDHEN, CDR2 SYDVKM. The germline V and J ends were trimmed by 6 bases and 4 bases, with 15 bases remaining between them. As DNA, the CDR3 is TGTGCCAGCAGCCCCAATGGGGGGACCTATGGCTACACCTTC. As protein: CASSPNGGTYGYTF.

CDR3 DNA: TGTGCCAGCAGCATGACAGAACTTAACACTGAAGCTTTCTTT. Encoded protein: CASSMTELNTEAFF. The chain employs TRBV7-9 and TRBJ1-1, with D possibly being TRBD1 (5 bases). V lost 5 bases and J 2 bases, leaving 12 bases between the germline ends. CDR1 and CDR2 from the germline V gene are SEHNR and FQNEAQ (reference sequence). The CDR3 covers 14 residues.

This clone is medium-sized. The chain joins TRBV6-6 to TRBJ2-7, with 10 bases fitting TRBD1. CDR1 and CDR2 from the germline V gene are MNHNY and SVGAGI (reference sequence). V was clipped by 2 bases and J by 7 bases; unmatched bases: 8. The CDR3 runs 15 residues. CDR3 sequence (DNA): TGTGCCAGCAGTTACAGTGGGACAGGGGTTGGGGAGCAGTACTTC. It codes for CASSYSGTGVGEQYF.

The chain has TRBV29-1 and TRBJ2-7; 11 bases are shared with TRBD2. This CDR3 has 15 amino acids. V was clipped by 2 bases and J by 3 bases; unmatched bases: 6. The germline V gene encodes CDR1 SQVTM and CDR2 ANQGSEA. This chain's CDR3 is CSVESLAGGNYEQYF. The CDR3 coding sequence is TGCAGCGTTGAATCCCTAGCGGGAGGCAACTACGAGCAGTACTTC.

This clone has only a few counts. The chain has TRBV6-5 and TRBJ1-2; D not resolved. Germline CDR1 reads MNHEY; CDR2 reads SVGAGI. The CDR3 totals 13 residues. Trimming removed 6 bases at V and 0 bases at J, with 8 bases between. The CDR3 reads CASRELSNYGYTF. The DNA for the CDR3 is TGTGCCAGCAGAGAGCTTTCTAACTATGGCTACACCTTC.

The V gene is TRBV28, the J gene TRBJ1-1, with D perhaps matching TRBD1 (5 bases). CDR3 size: 14 residues. Trimming cost V 2 bases and J 6 bases, with 13 bases left between them. CDR1 MDHEN and CDR2 SYDVKM come from the germline V gene. The CDR3, as DNA: TGTGCCAGCAGTTTACGTCCCCAGGGTGCTGAAGCTTTCTTT. It encodes CASSLRPQGAEAFF.

The chain links TRBV2 to TRBJ2-5; 8 bases are shared with TRBD2. This CDR3 has 14 amino acids. Germline values: CDR1 SNHLY, CDR2 FYNNEI. V was clipped by 5 bases and J by 4 bases; unmatched bases: 6. The CDR3 DNA follows: TGTGCCAGCAGTTATATTAGCGGGACAGAGACCCAGTACTTC. Its protein product is CASSYISGTETQYF.

The rearrangement links TRBV5-1 to TRBJ2-1, with 10 bases identical to TRBD2. Germline V gene sequence: CDR1 SGHRS, CDR2 YFSETQ. The CDR3 runs to 18 residues. V lost 3 bases and J lost 8; bases outside the gene matches: 17. This CDR3 is CASSWPSGSYVDIDEQFF. In DNA form, the CDR3 reads TGCGCCAGCAGCTGGCCTAGCGGGAGTTACGTAGATATTGATGAGCAGTTCTTC.

V and J are TRBV10-1 and TRBJ2-7, with D perhaps matching TRBD2 (5 bases). The CDR3 sequence is 14 residues long. V lost 2 bases and J 7 bases, leaving 15 bases between the germline ends. In germline, CDR1 is WNHNN, CDR2 SYGVQD (reference sequence). As DNA, the CDR3 is TGCGCCAGCAGTGAGCGGCGTGAGTCGGGGGAGCAGTACTTC. Its translation: CASSERRESGEQYF.

The V gene is TRBV2, the J gene TRBJ2-1; TRBD2 agrees at 10 bases. The trim removed 2 bases at V and 3 bases at J, leaving 4 bases unmatched. The CDR3 has 16 residues. Germline CDR1 is SNHLY and CDR2 is FYNNEI. The CDR3 sequence is CASSEPGLADYNEQFF. CDR3 in DNA: TGTGCCAGCAGTGAACCCGGACTAGCGGACTACAATGAGCAGTTCTTC.

This rearrangement joins TRBV7-2 to TRBJ1-2; D ambiguous. The CDR3 extends over 14 amino acids. Trimming removed 5 bases from V and 8 bases from J, with 18 bases in between. Germline assignment: CDR1 SGHTA and CDR2 FQGNSA. The chain's CDR3 is CASSPQSAARGYTF. The CDR3 coding sequence is TGTGCCAGCAGCCCTCAGTCTGCGGCACGAGGCTACACCTTC.

The chain recombines TRBV6-6 with TRBJ1-3; 7 positions agree with TRBD1. The J segment lost 0 bases and the V segment lost 5 bases, leaving 10 bases of the junction unmatched. Germline values: CDR1 MNHNY, CDR2 SVGAGI (reference sequence). CDR3 length equals 17 residues. As DNA, the CDR3 is TGTGCCAGCAGTCCCACGAAGACAGGGAGCTCTGGAAACACCATATATTTT. This encodes CASSPTKTGSSGNTIYF.

This clone has a count of ten or more. The gene calls are TRBV28 and TRBJ1-5, with 8 bases that match TRBD1. J was trimmed by 4 bases and V by 3 bases; bases with no gene match: 5. Germline V gene sequence: CDR1 MDHEN, CDR2 SYDVKM. The CDR3 totals 15 residues. The CDR3 DNA is TGTGCCAGCAGTTTCCCAGGGGGCGGGAATCAGCCCCAGCATTTT. The encoded protein is CASSFPGGGNQPQHF.

This clone occurred a few times. The chain recombines TRBV3-1 (or the pseudogene TRBV3-2) with TRBJ2-1; 14 positions match TRBD2. CDR3 length: 17 amino acids. The V segment lost 5 bases and the J segment 3 bases; nucleotides outside the gene matches: 6. Per the germline V gene, CDR1 is LGHDT and CDR2 is YNNKEL (reference sequence). The CDR3, as DNA: TGTGCCAGCAGCGCCCGGACTAGCGGGGGGCACTACAATGAGCAGTTCTTC. As protein: CASSARTSGGHYNEQFF.

The V and J genes are TRBV15 and TRBJ2-1; 11 bases fit TRBD2. The germline V gene has CDR1 LNHNV and CDR2 YYDKDF (reference sequence). CDR3 length equals 15 residues. The V and J ends lost 2 bases and 6 bases, in that order; junction bases with no gene match: 3. DNA of the CDR3: TGTGCCACCAGCAGACAACTAGCGGGAGTCAATGAGCAGTTCTTC. Amino acid sequence: CATSRQLAGVNEQFF.

The chain has TRBV6-5 and TRBJ1-5; TRBD1 might be the D (5 bases). The CDR3 sequence is 15 residues long. Trimming left V 5 bases short and J 3 bases short, with 14 bases between. Germline assignment: CDR1 MNHEY and CDR2 SVGAGI. Here the CDR3 DNA reads TGTGCCAGCAGTCCTAGGGGCAGAAACAATCAGCCCCAGCATTTT. Encoded protein: CASSPRGRNNQPQHF.

V gene TRBV7-2 combines with J gene TRBJ2-2; weak D call: TRBD1 (5 bases). Germline V CDR1 and CDR2: SGHTA, FQGNSA. CDR3 size: 17 residues. V gave up 0 bases and J gave up 4 bases, with 15 bases separating them. The CDR3 is CASSLAGLGPATGELFF. The CDR3 DNA reads as TGTGCCAGCAGCTTAGCGGGGTTGGGGCCCGCCACCGGGGAGCTGTTTTTT.

The chain couples TRBV6-5 to TRBJ1-2; D perhaps matches TRBD1 (6 bases). This CDR3 has 14 residues. CDR1 is MNHEY, CDR2 SVGAGI, per germline. Deletions cut 7 bases from V and 7 bases from J, with 19 bases between. CDR3 nucleotides: TGTGCCAGCAACGGGCAGGGGATCCCTACTGGCTACACCTTC. Its protein is CASNGQGIPTGYTF.

The chain employs TRBV20-1 and TRBJ1-1; TRBD1 is a possible D gene (5 bases). From germline, CDR1 is DFQATT and CDR2 SNEGSKA (reference sequence). The CDR3 runs to 12 residues. The V and J ends lost 3 bases and 6 bases respectively, with 11 bases between them. CDR3 nucleotide sequence: TGCAGTGCTAGTGGGGGGAGGGCTGAAGCTTTCTTT. It is translated as CSASGGRAEAFF.

V gene TRBV10-3 combines with J gene TRBJ1-5; TRBD1 aligns across 7 bases. Germline V gene sequence: CDR1 ENHRY, CDR2 SYGVKD. V lost 10 bases to trimming and J lost 5 bases; unmatched junction nucleotides: 8. The length of the CDR3 is 13 residues. CDR3 in DNA: TGTGCCACCAGACAGGGCGAGGATCAGCCCCAGCATTTT. Its translation is CATRQGEDQPQHF.

The genes are TRBV7-6 and TRBJ2-1; 10 bases line up with TRBD2. J lost 5 bases, V lost 1 base, and 2 bases had no gene match. Germline V lookup: CDR1 SGHVS, CDR2 FNYEAQ. The CDR3 sequence is 15 residues long. The CDR3 spells CASSLGLAGNNEQFF. The CDR3 DNA sequence: TGTGCCAGCAGCTTAGGACTAGCGGGCAACAATGAGCAGTTCTTC.

The chain joins TRBV5-1 to TRBJ2-3; no firm D call. CDR1 and CDR2 from the germline V gene are SGHRS and YFSETQ. Trimming left V 5 bases short and J 1 base short, with 8 bases between. The CDR3 covers 13 residues. This CDR3 is CASSAPGTDTQYF. The CDR3 nucleotides are TGCGCCAGCAGTGCGCCGGGCACAGATACGCAGTATTTT.

The chain couples TRBV28 to TRBJ2-5; 9 positions agree with TRBD1. This CDR3 is built from 15 residues. V shed 8 bases, J shed 4 bases, and the junction held 11 bases outside the gene matches. Germline V gene lookup returns CDR1 MDHEN and CDR2 SYDVKM. CDR3 DNA sequence: TGTGCCAGCCGACCCTACGGACAGGGGTTAGAGACCCAGTACTTC. It encodes CASRPYGQGLETQYF.

This chain links TRBV27 with TRBJ1-1; a possible D gene is TRBD1 (5 bases). The germline V and J ends were trimmed by 3 bases and 1 base, with 15 bases remaining between them. The CDR3 has 16 amino acids. Looked up from germline, CDR1 is MNHEY and CDR2 is SMNVEV (reference sequence). CDR3 sequence reads: CASSLDGGRKNTEAFF. The CDR3 DNA is TGTGCCAGCAGTTTGGACGGGGGAAGGAAGAACACTGAAGCTTTCTTT.

V and J are TRBV7-2 and TRBJ2-1, with 7 bases lining up with TRBD1. The CDR3 runs to 15 residues. From germline, CDR1 is SGHTA and CDR2 FQGNSA. The J segment lost 4 bases and the V segment lost 6 bases, leaving 9 bases of the junction unmatched. The CDR3 reads CASSFRQGDYNEQFF. The CDR3 nucleotides read TGTGCCAGCAGTTTTCGACAGGGAGATTACAATGAGCAGTTCTTC.

The genes are TRBV12-3 or TRBV12-4 and TRBJ2-7; D is possibly TRBD2 (6 bases). This CDR3 has 13 amino acids. V lost 3 bases to trimming and J lost 4 bases, with 10 bases between them. This CDR3 is CASSLMGGYEQYF. In nucleotides, the CDR3 is TGTGCCAGCAGTTTGATGGGGGGATACGAGCAGTACTTC.